This TCR beta chain stems from a study of early T cells in non-severe SARS-CoV-2 infection. Trimming pared 1 base from V and 3 bases from J, leaving 10 bases between. In germline, CDR1 is SGHTA, CDR2 FQGTGA. CDR3 length equals 14 residues. TCRdb reprocessed the 5' RACE reads via MiXCR and lists one record per CDR3 protein. The sample lists about 54,000 distinct CDR3 sequences, less than 9.5% occurring once. The sequence was collected from an adult who was a healthcare worker with PCR-confirmed SARS-CoV-2 infection or an uninfected control (not recorded which). Specimen: whole blood, collected at baseline. The rearrangement links TRBV7-3 to TRBJ2-7, with D maybe TRBD1 (5 bases). CDR3: CASSLNPGIYEQYF. Here the CDR3 DNA reads TGTGCCAGCAGCTTAAATCCAGGGATCTACGAGCAGTACTTC.